These T cell receptor beta chains were read from a single sample in a study of T and B cells in COVID-19 patients. A single record per CDR3 protein comes from TCRdb applying MiXCR to the multiplex PCR reads. The top ten clones hold around 7% of a sample with 13,000 or so distinct CDR3 sequences, 28% of them seen once. Material: blood. The receptors come from a human donor who had recovered from COVID-19. Both conserved end residues are part of each CDR3. Each record gives: D gene, J gene, V gene, clone size, CDR3 protein, CDR3 DNA. A D gene is named only where the DNA matches it firmly. Clone size is stated in some rows and not others, as once, few, many or a class when expanded.

d_call: .
j_call: TRBJ1-5
v_call: TRBV6-5
clone_size: .
cdr3_aa: CASSTVPTGSSNQPQHF
cdr3_nt: TGTGCCAGCAGCACCGTCCCCACAGGGAGTAGCAATCAGCCCCAGCATTTT

d_call: .
j_call: TRBJ2-7
v_call: TRBV7-2
clone_size: .
cdr3_aa: CASSLDGRVSYEQYF
cdr3_nt: TGTGCCAGCAGCTTAGATGGCAGAGTCTCCTACGAGCAGTACTTC

d_call: TRBD1
j_call: TRBJ2-6
v_call: TRBV19
clone_size: medium-sized
cdr3_aa: CASSMLNRGAGANVLTF
cdr3_nt: TGTGCCAGTAGTATGCTAAACAGGGGCGCTGGGGCCAACGTCCTGACTTTC

d_call: .
j_call: TRBJ2-1
v_call: TRBV18
clone_size: .
cdr3_aa: CASSPGGGNNEQFF
cdr3_nt: TGTGCCAGCTCACCAGGGGGCGGAAACAATGAGCAGTTCTTC

d_call: TRBD1
j_call: TRBJ1-5
v_call: TRBV19
clone_size: medium-sized
cdr3_aa: CASSTTGGNQPQHF
cdr3_nt: TGTGCCAGTAGTACGACAGGGGGTAATCAGCCCCAGCATTTT

d_call: .
j_call: TRBJ2-2
v_call: TRBV20-1
clone_size: .
cdr3_aa: CSARDLGVRGTGELFF
cdr3_nt: TGCAGTGCTAGAGATCTGGGGGTTCGGGGCACCGGGGAGCTGTTTTTT

d_call: .
j_call: TRBJ1-1
v_call: TRBV12-3/TRBV12-4
clone_size: many
cdr3_aa: CASSLDVTEMNTEAFF
cdr3_nt: TGTGCCAGCAGTTTAGACGTTACGGAGATGAACACTGAAGCTTTCTTT

d_call: .
j_call: TRBJ2-5
v_call: TRBV7-5
clone_size: .
cdr3_aa: CISVPAASLGSKQETQYF
cdr3_nt: .

d_call: .
j_call: TRBJ1-2
v_call: TRBV5-6
clone_size: once
cdr3_aa: CASSLNSLAANYGYTF
cdr3_nt: TGTGCCAGCAGCTTGAACAGCCTCGCGGCTAACTATGGCTACACCTTC

d_call: .
j_call: TRBJ1-2
v_call: TRBV11-2
clone_size: few
cdr3_aa: CASSFGTAAFYGYTF
cdr3_nt: TGTGCCAGCAGCTTCGGGACGGCGGCCTTCTATGGCTACACCTTC

d_call: TRBD1
j_call: TRBJ1-5
v_call: TRBV7-9
clone_size: .
cdr3_aa: CASSLDHRGQGVNQPQHF
cdr3_nt: TGTGCCAGCAGCTTAGACCACAGGGGGCAAGGAGTGAATCAGCCCCAGCATTTT

d_call: .
j_call: TRBJ2-1
v_call: TRBV20-1
clone_size: .
cdr3_aa: CSARPGTYNEQFF
cdr3_nt: TGCAGTGCTAGACCAGGGACTTACAATGAGCAGTTCTTC

d_call: TRBD1
j_call: TRBJ1-2
v_call: TRBV6-1
clone_size: many
cdr3_aa: CASSGDSWGYTF
cdr3_nt: TGTGCCAGCAGCGGGGACAGCTGGGGCTACACCTTC

d_call: TRBD1
j_call: TRBJ2-6
v_call: TRBV29-1
clone_size: medium-sized
cdr3_aa: CSAKGGSLSSGANVLTF
cdr3_nt: TGCAGCGCCAAAGGGGGCAGCCTAAGCTCTGGGGCCAACGTCCTGACTTTC

d_call: .
j_call: TRBJ1-5
v_call: TRBV6-5
clone_size: few
cdr3_aa: CASRRGGSQPQHF
cdr3_nt: TGTGCCAGCAGGCGAGGGGGGAGTCAGCCCCAGCATTTT

d_call: .
j_call: TRBJ2-5
v_call: TRBV6-5
clone_size: .
cdr3_aa: CASSYSGSPTQYF
cdr3_nt: TGTGCCAGCAGTTACTCGGGCAGTCCGACCCAGTACTTC

d_call: TRBD2
j_call: TRBJ2-5
v_call: TRBV7-9
clone_size: .
cdr3_aa: CASNGGGAGETQYF
cdr3_nt: TGTGCCAGCAACGGGGGGGGCGCGGGGGAGACCCAGTACTTC

d_call: .
j_call: TRBJ2-1
v_call: TRBV21-1
clone_size: .
cdr3_aa: CASSRTSGIDGEQFF
cdr3_nt: TGTGCCAGCAGCAGGACTAGCGGGATAGATGGTGAGCAGTTCTTC

d_call: .
j_call: TRBJ2-1
v_call: TRBV5-1
clone_size: few
cdr3_aa: CASSLSGNGANEQFF
cdr3_nt: TGCGCCAGCAGCTTGAGCGGCAATGGGGCCAATGAGCAGTTCTTC

d_call: .
j_call: TRBJ1-1
v_call: TRBV18
clone_size: medium-sized
cdr3_aa: CASSPPSGGGRDEAFF
cdr3_nt: TGTGCCAGCTCACCACCATCGGGGGGCGGAAGAGATGAAGCTTTCTTT

d_call: .
j_call: TRBJ1-1
v_call: TRBV18
clone_size: .
cdr3_aa: CASSPLGKNTEAFF
cdr3_nt: TGTGCCAGCTCACCATTGGGCAAGAACACTGAAGCTTTCTTT

d_call: .
j_call: TRBJ2-7
v_call: TRBV5-1
clone_size: .
cdr3_aa: CASSPLGQGEQYF
cdr3_nt: TGCGCCAGCAGCCCTTTGGGCCAGGGCGAGCAGTACTTC

d_call: .
j_call: TRBJ1-1
v_call: TRBV19
clone_size: many
cdr3_aa: CASSQTRAGTEAFF
cdr3_nt: TGTGCCAGTAGTCAAACACGAGCGGGCACTGAAGCTTTCTTT

d_call: .
j_call: TRBJ2-3
v_call: TRBV29-1
clone_size: medium-sized
cdr3_aa: CSVEEGASDTQYF
cdr3_nt: TGCAGCGTTGAAGAGGGGGCATCAGATACGCAGTATTTT

d_call: .
j_call: TRBJ1-1
v_call: TRBV12-3/TRBV12-4
clone_size: few
cdr3_aa: CASSLTDGLPEAFF
cdr3_nt: TGTGCCAGCAGCTTAACCGACGGGCTACCTGAAGCTTTCTTT

d_call: .
j_call: TRBJ2-7
v_call: TRBV20-1
clone_size: .
cdr3_aa: CSAPIGASYEQYF
cdr3_nt: TGCAGTGCGCCCATAGGGGCCTCCTACGAGCAGTACTTC

d_call: .
j_call: TRBJ2-6
v_call: TRBV29-1
clone_size: medium-sized
cdr3_aa: CSAEGSAGANVLTF
cdr3_nt: TGCAGCGCCGAAGGTTCGGCTGGGGCCAACGTCCTGACTTTC

d_call: .
j_call: TRBJ1-4
v_call: TRBV20-1
clone_size: .
cdr3_aa: CSAFPGRVNEKLFF
cdr3_nt: TGCAGTGCCTTTCCGGGGAGGGTTAATGAAAAACTGTTTTTT

d_call: TRBD1
j_call: TRBJ1-6
v_call: TRBV30
clone_size: few
cdr3_aa: CAWRGTGRSSPLHF
cdr3_nt: TGTGCCTGGAGGGGGACAGGACGGAGTTCACCCCTCCACTTT

d_call: .
j_call: TRBJ2-5
v_call: TRBV15
clone_size: few
cdr3_aa: CATSRDDRPAETQYF
cdr3_nt: TGTGCCACCAGCAGAGACGACAGGCCGGCCGAGACCCAGTACTTC

d_call: .
j_call: TRBJ2-7
v_call: TRBV30
clone_size: .
cdr3_aa: CAWRRGNSYEQYF
cdr3_nt: TGTGCCTGGAGAAGGGGGAATTCCTACGAGCAGTACTTC

d_call: TRBD1
j_call: TRBJ2-5
v_call: TRBV19
clone_size: few
cdr3_aa: CASSDRGRQETQYF
cdr3_nt: TGTGCCAGTAGTGACAGGGGGCGGCAAGAGACCCAGTACTTC

d_call: .
j_call: TRBJ2-7
v_call: TRBV11-2
clone_size: .
cdr3_aa: CASSHGETYEQYF
cdr3_nt: TGTGCCAGCAGCCATGGGGAGACCTACGAGCAGTACTTC

d_call: .
j_call: TRBJ1-1
v_call: TRBV30
clone_size: many
cdr3_aa: CAWFLRTEAFF
cdr3_nt: TGTGCCTGGTTCCTGAGAACTGAAGCTTTCTTT

d_call: .
j_call: TRBJ2-5
v_call: TRBV12-3/TRBV12-4
clone_size: .
cdr3_aa: CASSLREGVETQYF
cdr3_nt: TGTGCCAGCAGTTTAAGGGAGGGGGTAGAGACCCAGTACTTC

d_call: TRBD1
j_call: TRBJ2-7
v_call: TRBV27
clone_size: many
cdr3_aa: CASSSSGTGGGEQYF
cdr3_nt: TGTGCCAGCAGCTCCTCCGGGACAGGGGGCGGCGAGCAGTACTTC

d_call: .
j_call: TRBJ1-6
v_call: TRBV12-3/TRBV12-4
clone_size: many
cdr3_aa: CASRSRGSYNSPLHF
cdr3_nt: TGTGCCAGCAGATCCCGGGGCTCCTATAATTCACCCCTCCACTTT

d_call: .
j_call: TRBJ1-1
v_call: TRBV5-4
clone_size: few
cdr3_aa: CASSLAPPNTEAFF
cdr3_nt: TGTGCCAGCAGCTTGGCCCCCCCGAACACTGAAGCTTTCTTT

d_call: TRBD2
j_call: TRBJ2-3
v_call: TRBV12-3/TRBV12-4
clone_size: few
cdr3_aa: CASGLVLLAGVTDTQYF
cdr3_nt: TGTGCTAGTGGTTTGGTATTGCTAGCGGGGGTCACAGATACGCAGTATTTT

d_call: .
j_call: TRBJ2-7
v_call: TRBV5-1
clone_size: .
cdr3_aa: CASSLGTYEQYF
cdr3_nt: TGCGCCAGCAGCTTGGGGACCTACGAGCAGTACTTC

d_call: TRBD1
j_call: TRBJ1-2
v_call: TRBV5-1
clone_size: few
cdr3_aa: CASSLTRQGGYGYTF
cdr3_nt: TGCGCCAGCAGCCTAACCCGACAGGGCGGCTATGGCTACACCTTC

d_call: TRBD2
j_call: TRBJ2-3
v_call: TRBV5-1
clone_size: .
cdr3_aa: CASSRERGGSDTQYF
cdr3_nt: TGCGCCAGCAGCCGAGAGCGGGGGGGGTCAGATACGCAGTATTTT

d_call: TRBD1
j_call: TRBJ1-2
v_call: TRBV30
clone_size: few
cdr3_aa: CAWSRDRGMYGYTF
cdr3_nt: TGTGCCTGGTCCCGGGACAGGGGGATGTATGGCTACACCTTC

d_call: .
j_call: TRBJ1-2
v_call: TRBV5-1
clone_size: .
cdr3_aa: CASSSLPGSGGWGYTF
cdr3_nt: TGCGCCAGCAGCTCCCTCCCGGGCTCCGGTGGATGGGGCTACACCTTC

d_call: .
j_call: TRBJ2-4
v_call: TRBV7-9
clone_size: .
cdr3_aa: CASSFVGGGGQYF
cdr3_nt: TGTGCCAGCAGCTTTGTCGGGGGCGGGGGTCAGTACTTC